The next 27 T cell receptor beta chains were all read from a single sample in a study of shared clonotypes between healthy human individuals. TCRdb's copy holds only in-frame clones and misses some; the assay was immunoSEQ multiplex PCR. This sample has 2 million to 2.5 million clones, with roughly 93% found just once. The sequencing input was naive CD4+ T cells from PBMCs. The sample's subset: CD45RA+ positively selected. These TCRs come from a young man in good health. Some clones in this sample may be carry-over from other donors' samples.

This clone appeared a single time. This chain uses TRBV14 with TRBJ2-5; the match to TRBD2 covers 7 bases. The germline CDR1 and CDR2 sequences are SGHDN and FVKESK. The V and J ends lost 4 bases and 2 bases, in that order; junction bases with no gene match: 16. The CDR3 loop spans 18 amino acids. The CDR3 spells CASSPLTPQGGGQETQYF. The CDR3, as DNA: TGTGCCAGCAGCCCTTTAACCCCGCAGGGCGGGGGTCAAGAGACCCAGTACTTC.

Remarks on this clone: This CDR3 is also generated by other DNA sequences in the sample. The gene calls are TRBV7-2 and TRBJ2-1; D gene uncertain. This CDR3 region has 11 residues. Germline V gene data show CDR1 as SGHTA and CDR2 as FQGNSA. Trimming left V 3 bases short and J 10 bases short, with 7 bases between. The CDR3 sequence is CASSLRAEQFF. DNA for the CDR3: TGTGCCAGCAGCTTGCGTGCCGAGCAGTTCTTC.

The V call is TRBV28, the J call TRBJ1-5; TRBD1 is a possible D gene (5 bases). The V end lost 3 bases, the J end lost 6 bases, and 15 bases lay between the germline ends. Germline-derived CDR1 and CDR2 are MDHEN and SYDVKM. The CDR3 has 15 residues. The CDR3, as DNA: TGTGCCAGCAGTTTTATTTTGGGGGAGGTTCAGCCCCAGCATTTT. This sequence encodes CASSFILGEVQPQHF.

V is TRBV11-1 and J is TRBJ1-3; D unclear. CDR1 and CDR2 (germline): SGHAT, FQDESV (reference sequence). Trimming took 1 base from V and 0 from J, leaving 13 bases between them. The CDR3 extends over 17 amino acids. The CDR3 protein is CASSLVDRPLSGNTIYF. CDR3 DNA: TGTGCCAGCAGCTTAGTTGACCGGCCACTCTCTGGAAACACCATATATTTT.

This chain joins TRBV4-1 and TRBJ2-6, with TRBD2 identical over 11 bases. The J segment lost 3 bases and the V segment lost 4 bases, leaving 8 bases of the junction unmatched. The CDR3 has 18 residues. Germline-derived CDR1 and CDR2 are MGHRA and YSYEKL. As DNA, the CDR3 is TGCGCCAGCAGCCTCACTAGCGGGAGCGCACTTGGGGCCAACGTCCTGACTTTC. This sequence encodes CASSLTSGSALGANVLTF.

The chain combines TRBV5-6 with TRBJ2-6; D is unresolved. Looked up from germline, CDR1 is SGHDT and CDR2 is YYEEEE. V was trimmed by 5 bases and J by 1 base, leaving 4 bases between them. The CDR3 sequence is 13 residues long. DNA for the CDR3: TGTGCCAGCAGAACATCTGGGGCCAACGTCCTGACTTTC. Its translation: CASRTSGANVLTF.

The chain recombines TRBV5-4 with TRBJ2-7, with 10 bases identical to TRBD2. Germline V gives CDR1 SGHNT, CDR2 YYREEE (reference sequence). With 4 bases clipped from V and 3 bases from J, the junction kept 10 bases outside the gene matches. This CDR3 is 16 amino acids long. CDR3 region: CASSMSPGLASYEQYF. Written as DNA, the CDR3 is TGTGCCAGCAGCATGTCCCCGGGACTAGCGAGCTACGAGCAGTACTTC.

The rearrangement links TRBV18 to TRBJ2-1; TRBD2 matches at 9 bases. This CDR3 region has 19 residues. V lost 0 bases, J lost 7 bases, and 16 bases stayed unmatched. CDR1 and CDR2 from the germline V gene are KGHSH and LQKENI. This CDR3 reads CASSPPTLDAAGGKNEQFF. Written as DNA, the CDR3 is TGTGCCAGCTCACCACCGACCCTCGACGCGGCGGGAGGGAAGAATGAGCAGTTCTTC.

Comments on this clone: Different DNA sequences within this sample yield the same CDR3. The J gene is TRBJ2-1, the V gene TRBV5-1; the match to TRBD2 covers 11 bases. The CDR3 extends over 14 amino acids. Trimming removed 5 bases from V and 5 bases from J; junction bases left unmatched: 3. Germline V gene data show CDR1 as SGHRS and CDR2 as YFSETQ. This CDR3 is CASSVTSGNNEQFF. The CDR3 DNA reads TGCGCCAGCAGTGTGACTAGCGGGAACAATGAGCAGTTCTTC.

Comment on this clone: The sample holds other DNA sequences that translate to the same CDR3. The chain couples TRBV6-5 to TRBJ2-1; D may be TRBD1 (5 bases). Germline V gene lookup returns CDR1 MNHEY and CDR2 SVGAGI. Trimming removed 8 bases at V and 0 bases at J, with 11 bases between. The CDR3 contains 14 residues. CDR3 sequence reads: CASSRGNSYNEQFF. CDR3 DNA: TGTGCCAGCTCAAGGGGAAACTCCTACAATGAGCAGTTCTTC.

The CDR3 spells CASRGRSNYGYTF. DNA of the CDR3: TGTGCCAGCAGGGGGCGATCTAACTATGGCTACACCTTC. The chain recombines TRBV27 with TRBJ1-2; D is perhaps TRBD1 (5 bases). Germline lookup yields CDR1 MNHEY and CDR2 SMNVEV (reference sequence). V was pared by 6 bases and J by 0 bases, with 8 bases between. This CDR3 is built from 13 residues.

The chain uses TRBV28 and TRBJ2-3; D is uncertain. This CDR3 has 14 residues. CDR1 and CDR2 (germline): MDHEN, SYDVKM. V was shortened by 2 bases and J by 4 bases, with 10 bases between the two germline ends. CDR3 in amino acids: CASSLPLRPDTQYF. DNA of the CDR3: TGTGCCAGCAGTTTACCACTCAGGCCAGATACGCAGTATTTT.

CDR3 in DNA: TGTGCCAGCAGTTACGCCGGGCAGCCCCAGCATTTT. Encoded protein: CASSYAGQPQHF. The chain joins TRBV6-5 to TRBJ1-5; no definite D call. Germline V gene sequence: CDR1 MNHEY, CDR2 SVGAGI. The CDR3 length is 12 residues. V was shortened by 2 bases and J by 7 bases, with 6 bases between the two germline ends.

The CDR3 DNA follows: TGTGCCAGCAGTGAGGAGGAAAAACGCGATACGCAGTATTTT. It is translated as CASSEEEKRDTQYF. The chain joins TRBV25-1 to TRBJ2-3; the D gene is possibly TRBD2 (5 bases). Trimming removed 3 bases from V and 6 bases from J, with 13 bases in between. The CDR3 runs 14 residues. Germline V gene sequence: CDR1 MGHDK, CDR2 SYGVNS.

V is TRBV14 and J is TRBJ2-6; 7 nucleotides agree with TRBD2. From germline, CDR1 is SGHDN and CDR2 FVKESK. CDR3 length: 17 residues. The junction had 5 bases not matched to a gene; V was cut back by 1 base and J by 2 bases. CDR3 region: CASSQVDRGAGANVLTF. CDR3 nucleotide sequence: TGTGCCAGCAGCCAAGTAGACCGGGGGGCTGGGGCCAACGTCCTGACTTTC.

The V gene is TRBV12-5, the J gene TRBJ2-3; TRBD2 might be the D (6 bases). CDR3 length: 17 amino acids. Germline V gives CDR1 LGHNT, CDR2 FRNRAP. Trimming took off 7 bases at V and 3 bases at J, with 23 bases between the two ends. The CDR3: CASAPREYRERTDTQYF. The CDR3 DNA is TGTGCTAGTGCCCCTCGGGAGTACCGGGAGCGGACAGATACGCAGTATTTT.

The V call is TRBV11-2, the J call TRBJ2-6, with 8 bases lining up with TRBD1. The CDR3 is 19 residues long. Germline-derived CDR1 and CDR2 are SGHAT and FQNNGV. The trim removed 4 bases at V and 4 bases at J, leaving 15 bases unmatched. DNA of the CDR3: TGTGCCAGCAGCTCCACACTCGGACAGGGTCGTAGGGGGGCCAACGTCCTGACTTTC. Its protein is CASSSTLGQGRRGANVLTF.

The J gene is TRBJ1-1, the V gene TRBV28, with D possibly being TRBD1 (5 bases). This CDR3 comprises 15 residues. Trimming removed 8 bases from V and 1 base from J, with 17 bases in between. CDR1 and CDR2 from the germline V gene are MDHEN and SYDVKM. CDR3 DNA: TGTGCCAGCCGTCTCGACACAGGAGGGAACACTGAAGCTTTCTTT. Its protein product is CASRLDTGGNTEAFF.

The J gene is TRBJ1-3, the V gene TRBV4-3; D gene uncertain. V gave up 4 bases and J gave up 0 bases, with 10 bases separating them. Germline V lookup: CDR1 LGHNA, CDR2 YSLEER. CDR3 length: 15 residues. The CDR3 DNA reads TGCGCCAGCAGCCCCGGGGTCGACTCTGGAAACACCATATATTTT. This encodes CASSPGVDSGNTIYF.

The J gene is TRBJ2-3, the V gene TRBV28, with unresolved D. Germline assignment: CDR1 MDHEN and CDR2 SYDVKM. With 1 base removed from V and 1 base from J, the gap between germline ends came to 6 bases. This CDR3 is 14 amino acids long. The CDR3 region has the DNA TGTGCCAGCAGTTTATCCCAGGGCACAGATACGCAGTATTTT. Protein product: CASSLSQGTDTQYF.

Note on this clone: Other DNA sequences in the same sample also yield this CDR3. This chain connects TRBV5-1 to TRBJ2-5; 9 nucleotides match TRBD1. In germline, CDR1 is SGHRS, CDR2 YFSETQ. The CDR3 loop spans 14 amino acids. Trimming took 4 bases from V and 2 from J; bases not matched to a gene: 3. Written as DNA, the CDR3 is TGCGCCAGCAGCCCCGGGACAGGGCAAGAGACCCAGTACTTC. It specifies CASSPGTGQETQYF.

The V gene is TRBV2, the J gene TRBJ2-1, with 8 bases matching TRBD2. J gave up 7 bases and V 8 bases, and 7 bases lay outside the gene matches. The CDR3 has 13 amino acids. CDR1 SNHLY and CDR2 FYNNEI come from the germline V gene. The CDR3 loop is CASSREGGNEQFF. The DNA for the CDR3 is TGTGCCAGCTCCCGGGAGGGTGGGAATGAGCAGTTCTTC. Using reference TRBV2 and TRBJ2-1 for the parts outside the CDR3, the full variable domain is EPEVTQTPSHQVTQMGQEVILRCVPISNHLYFYWYRQILGQKVEFLVSFYNNEISEKSEIFDDQFSVERPDGSNFTLKIRSTKLEDSAMYFCASSREGGNEQFFGPGTRLTVL.

This chain links TRBV28 with TRBJ1-5, with TRBD1 matching over 7 bases. CDR1 is MDHEN, CDR2 SYDVKM, per germline. The CDR3 sequence is 14 residues long. The V gene end was trimmed by 4 bases and the J gene end by 6 bases; junction bases not matched to a gene: 6. The DNA of the CDR3 is TGTGCCAGCAGTTCACAGGGGAGCGGTCAGCCCCAGCATTTT. Translation: CASSSQGSGQPQHF.

This chain connects TRBV2 to TRBJ2-1, with D perhaps matching TRBD2 (6 bases). CDR3 length: 13 amino acids. The V end lost 2 bases, the J end lost 14 bases, and 16 bases lay between the germline ends. CDR1 SNHLY and CDR2 FYNNEI come from the germline V gene. The CDR3 sequence is CASSENFSGWEFF. The CDR3 DNA is TGTGCCAGCAGTGAAAATTTTAGCGGCTGGGAGTTCTTC.

The chain is built from TRBV14 and TRBJ1-2, with D possibly matching TRBD1 (5 bases). The CDR3 spans 16 residues. The ends were cut back, 2 bases at V and 3 bases at J, with 16 bases in the middle. Germline values: CDR1 SGHDN, CDR2 FVKESK. CDR3 amino acids: CASSQIGGRSDYGYTF. The CDR3 DNA sequence: TGTGCCAGCAGCCAAATTGGGGGTAGATCCGACTATGGCTACACCTTC. Full variable domain (missing parts from reference TRBV14 and TRBJ1-2): EAGVTQFPSHSVIEKGQTVTLRCDPISGHDNLYWYRRVMGKEIKFLLHFVKESKQDESGMPNNRFLAERTGGTYSTLKVQPAELEDSGVYFCASSQIGGRSDYGYTFGSGTRLTVV.

This chain links TRBV7-6 with TRBJ2-2; 7 positions match TRBD1. CDR3 length equals 17 residues. Germline V gives CDR1 SGHVS, CDR2 FNYEAQ. V was clipped by 5 bases and J by 4 bases; unmatched bases: 13. CDR3 sequence (DNA): TGTGCCAGCAGCCTCCCCCCGGGACAGAAACGCACCGGGGAGCTGTTTTTT. Protein: CASSLPPGQKRTGELFF.

The chain uses TRBV5-1 and TRBJ2-2, with TRBD1 matching over 9 bases. Germline assignment: CDR1 SGHRS and CDR2 YFSETQ. The CDR3 contains 16 residues. Trimming took 1 base from V and 3 from J; bases not matched to a gene: 4. This chain's CDR3 is CASSLTGGADTGELFF. CDR3 DNA: TGCGCCAGCAGCTTGACAGGGGGCGCCGACACCGGGGAGCTGTTTTTT.